Sequencing of this T cell receptor beta chain was carried out in a study of OX40 agonist ivuxolimab in advanced cancers. Study-level background: Prior therapy, whether anti-PD-1, anti-PD-L1 or anti-CTLA-4, was allowed, and less than 45% had some. Study observations and caveats: The study found that CD8+ T cells averaged more expanded clones than CD4+. Which antigen the expanded peripheral T cells recognized is unknown.

V shed 2 bases and J shed 6 bases, with 14 bases lying between them. CDR1 and CDR2 from the germline V gene are SGHNT and YYREEE (reference sequence). There are 14 residues in the CDR3. In its sample, this clone was seen a few times. Its matching antigen is unknown. TCRdb's table, derived via immunoSEQ multiplex PCR, lists solely in-frame clones and lacks some. The profile shows 80,000 to 95,000 clones, 65% to 90% of them singletons. The sample was CD4+ or CD8+ T cells sorted from blood, taken in a trial of the OX40 agonist ivuxolimab. The V call is TRBV5-4, the J call TRBJ1-2; D is uncertain. This TCR was recovered from an adult with an advanced solid tumor such as melanoma, head and neck, liver or kidney cancer. The CDR3 nucleotides are TGTGCCAGCAGCTTAATTCAGCAGCCTCATGGCTACACCTTC. Amino acids: CASSLIQQPHGYTF. The whole variable domain, remainder taken from reference TRBV5-4 and TRBJ1-2, is ETGVTQSPTHLIKTRGQQVTLRCSSQSGHNTVSWYQQALGQGPQFIFQYYREEENGRGNFPPRFSGLQFPNYSSELNVNALELDDSALYLCASSLIQQPHGYTFGSGTRLTVV.